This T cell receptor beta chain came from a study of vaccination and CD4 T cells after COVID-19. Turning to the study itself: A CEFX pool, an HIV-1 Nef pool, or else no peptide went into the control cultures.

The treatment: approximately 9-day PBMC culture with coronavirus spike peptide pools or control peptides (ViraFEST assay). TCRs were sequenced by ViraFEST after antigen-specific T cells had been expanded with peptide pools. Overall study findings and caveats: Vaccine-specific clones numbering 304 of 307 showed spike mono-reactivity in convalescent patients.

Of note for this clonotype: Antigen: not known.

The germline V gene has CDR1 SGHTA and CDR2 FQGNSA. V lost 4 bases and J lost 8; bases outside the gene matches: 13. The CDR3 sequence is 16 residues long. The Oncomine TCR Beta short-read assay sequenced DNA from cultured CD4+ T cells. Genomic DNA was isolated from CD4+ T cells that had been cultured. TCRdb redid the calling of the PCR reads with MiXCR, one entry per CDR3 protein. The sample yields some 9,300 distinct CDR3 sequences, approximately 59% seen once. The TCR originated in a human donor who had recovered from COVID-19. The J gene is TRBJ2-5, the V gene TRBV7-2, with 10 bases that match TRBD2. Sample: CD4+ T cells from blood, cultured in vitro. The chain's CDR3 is CASSSAGTSVGATQYF. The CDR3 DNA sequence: TGTGCCAGCAGCTCCGCCGGGACTAGCGTCGGTGCAACCCAGTACTTC.